These 26 T cell receptor beta chains came from one sample sequenced in a study of PD-1 blockade in classical Hodgkin lymphoma. As to time point: cycle 4 day 1 (C4D1), after 6 weeks of nivolumab. Every single patient, without exception, relapsed after autologous stem cell transplantation, and brentuximab vedotin exposure varied. Researchers report purifying CD4+ T cells from thawed PBMCs by magnetic negative selection. Libraries were prepared by immunoSEQ multiplex PCR; TCRdb keeps only in-frame clonotypes and omits some of them. The table includes approximately 22,000 clones, 72% detected once. The sample consisted of CD4+ T cells from blood, taken before the fourth cycle of nivolumab. These receptors were taken from a human donor with classical Hodgkin lymphoma.

This clone was detected only a few times. V and J are TRBV11-1 and TRBJ2-3, with D unresolved. Trimming pared 5 bases from V and 0 bases from J, leaving 12 bases between. The germline gives CDR1 SGHAT, CDR2 FQDESV (reference sequence). The CDR3 has 15 amino acids. The chain's CDR3 is CASSRLRGSTDTQYF. CDR3 nucleotides: TGTGCCAGCAGCCGCCTTCGTGGAAGCACAGATACGCAGTATTTT.

About this clone: One junction end disagrees with the germline gene, perhaps due to a read error. This chain links TRBV27 with TRBJ2-7, with 9 positions matching TRBD2. Germline assignment: CDR1 MNHEY and CDR2 SMNVEV (reference sequence). CDR3 size: 12 residues. Here the CDR3 reads CASSISRGREYF. CDR3 sequence (DNA): TGTGCCAGCAGTATATCCCGCGGGAGGGAGTACTTC.

The chain employs TRBV19 and TRBJ2-3; D possibly corresponds to TRBD2 (6 bases). V lost 5 bases to trimming and J lost 2 bases, with 8 bases between them. CDR3 size: 13 residues. Looked up from germline, CDR1 is LNHDA and CDR2 is SQIVND (reference sequence). The CDR3 protein is CASSGGFTDTQYF. CDR3 DNA: TGTGCCAGTAGTGGGGGGTTCACAGATACGCAGTATTTT.

The J gene is TRBJ2-3, the V gene TRBV6-5; D gene unclear. Germline V gene lookup returns CDR1 MNHEY and CDR2 SVGAGI. CDR3 size: 14 residues. Trimming shortened V by 6 bases and J by 0 bases, and 10 bases separated the two germline ends. CDR3 region: CASRALTSTDTQYF. CDR3 nucleotides: TGTGCCAGCAGGGCTCTAACTAGCACAGATACGCAGTATTTT.

A few counts support this clone. The chain links TRBV5-1 to TRBJ2-7; no reliable D call. Per germline, CDR1 SGHRS and CDR2 YFSETQ. Trimming removed 2 bases from V and 2 bases from J, with 8 bases in between. There are 13 residues in the CDR3. DNA for the CDR3: TGCGCCAGCAGCTTCGGTTCTGCCTACGAGCAGTACTTC. It is translated as CASSFGSAYEQYF.

CDR3 coding DNA: TGTGCCAGCAGCTTAAGAAGCGGGTACCATGAGCAGTTCTTC. This translates into CASSLRSGYHEQFF. The chain employs TRBV7-8 and TRBJ2-1, with a possible D match to TRBD2 (6 bases). The germline gives CDR1 SGHVS, CDR2 FQNEAQ. The CDR3 contains 14 residues. The V end was cut by 2 bases, the J end by 8 bases, with 13 bases between.

The chain has TRBV10-3 and TRBJ1-2; D gene uncertain. Germline assignment: CDR1 ENHRY and CDR2 SYGVKD. The CDR3 is 17 residues long. Trimming removed 2 bases from V and 0 bases from J, with 16 bases in between. The CDR3, as DNA: TGTGCCATCAGTGAGCGGTACCAACAGAGTCCTAACTATGGCTACACCTTC. Protein: CAISERYQQSPNYGYTF.

The chain carries TRBV18 and TRBJ2-3, with 7 bases aligning to TRBD1. The germline V gene has CDR1 KGHSH and CDR2 LQKENI. Losses at the gene ends were 1 base for V and 6 bases for J; bases not matched to a gene: 1. CDR3 length: 13 amino acids. The CDR3 sequence: CASSPQGADTQYF. CDR3 bases: TGTGCCAGCTCACCACAGGGGGCGGATACGCAGTATTTT.

This clone occurred a few times. The chain carries TRBV6-5 and TRBJ1-6; 7 bases are a match to TRBD1. V lost 6 bases, J lost 9 bases, and 5 bases stayed unmatched. Germline loops: CDR1 MNHEY, CDR2 SVGAGI. The CDR3 is made up of 13 amino acids. The CDR3 DNA reads as TGTGCCAGCAGAAGACAGGGTTTTTCACCCCTCCACTTT. Its translation is CASRRQGFSPLHF.

This clone has just a few counts. The chain recombines TRBV2 with TRBJ1-6, with D perhaps TRBD1 (5 bases). The CDR3 covers 13 residues. With 6 bases removed from V and 8 bases from J, the gap between germline ends came to 11 bases. Germline values: CDR1 SNHLY, CDR2 FYNNEI. The CDR3 coding sequence is TGTGCCAGCAGGGAGGGGTTGGATTCACCCCTCCACTTT. It specifies CASREGLDSPLHF.

The genes are TRBV4-3 and TRBJ1-3; the D is unclear. This CDR3 region has 15 residues. V was clipped by 0 bases and J by 1 base, with 7 bases between them. Germline V gene data show CDR1 as LGHNA and CDR2 as YSLEER. The CDR3 region has the DNA TGCGCCAGCAGCCAAGATAGCGGTTCTGGAAACACCATATATTTT. Its translation: CASSQDSGSGNTIYF.

CDR3 region: CARSGGTPGTGELFF. CDR3 DNA sequence: TGTGCCAGGAGCGGGGGGACACCGGGTACCGGGGAGCTGTTTTTT. The chain uses TRBV2 and TRBJ2-2; 9 bases are a match to TRBD2. After removal of 9 bases from V and 5 bases from J, the junction contained 10 bases not matched to a gene. The CDR3 totals 15 residues. CDR1 SNHLY and CDR2 FYNNEI come from the germline V gene. Supplemented by reference TRBV2 and TRBJ2-2, the full variable domain reads EPEVTQTPSHQVTQMGQEVILRCVPISNHLYFYWYRQILGQKVEFLVSFYNNEISEKSEIFDDQFSVERPDGSNFTLKIRSTKLEDSAMYFCARSGGTPGTGELFFGEGSRLTVL.

The CDR3 nucleotides are TGTGCCAGCAGCGCCGGACAGGGAATCCCGGCGGGTTCGAAAAACATTCAGTACTTC. Translation: CASSAGQGIPAGSKNIQYF. This rearrangement joins TRBV9 to TRBJ2-4, with 8 nucleotides matching TRBD1. Germline lookup yields CDR1 SGDLS and CDR2 YYNGEE. Germline trimming cut 3 bases from V and 4 bases from J; bases unmatched to any gene: 18. This CDR3 is 19 amino acids long.

The V call is TRBV5-8, the J call TRBJ2-7; D is undetermined. Germline V CDR1 and CDR2: SGHTS, YDEGEE. Between the trimmed V and J ends, which lost 6 bases and 4 bases, there was a span of 20 bases. The CDR3 consists of 15 residues. The CDR3 DNA sequence: TGTGCCAGCACACACTACCCGCCGGACGCGTACGAGCAGTACTTC. Amino acids: CASTHYPPDAYEQYF.

The CDR3 DNA reads as TGTGCCAGCAGCCCCAGGAGGGCAGGGTCGACAAATGTCAATGAGCAGTTCTTC. It yields the protein CASSPRRAGSTNVNEQFF. This chain links TRBV7-9 with TRBJ2-1, with a tentative D call TRBD2 (6 bases). The CDR3 extends over 18 amino acids. CDR1 is SEHNR and CDR2 is FQNEAQ in the germline V gene (reference sequence). V was pared by 5 bases and J by 6 bases, with 26 bases between. Complete variable domain (other parts from reference TRBV7-9 and TRBJ2-1): DTGVSQNPRHKITKRGQNVTFRCDPISEHNRLYWYRQTLGQGPEFLTYFQNEAQLEKSRLLSDRFSAERPKGSFSTLEIQRTEQGDSAMYLCASSPRRAGSTNVNEQFFGPGTRLTVL.

V gene TRBV27 combines with J gene TRBJ1-4; D is perhaps TRBD1 (6 bases). Deletions cut 4 bases from V and 10 bases from J, with 16 bases between. The length of the CDR3 is 14 residues. CDR1 and CDR2 (germline): MNHEY, SMNVEV (reference sequence). Here the CDR3 reads CASSSYRVDGKLFF. The DNA of the CDR3 is TGTGCCAGCAGTTCATACAGGGTCGACGGAAAACTGTTTTTT.

The table lists this clone with a few counts. The V gene is TRBV2, the J gene TRBJ1-1; D might be TRBD1 (5 bases). V was cut by 5 bases and J by 3 bases, with 10 bases left in between. The CDR3 sequence is 13 residues long. The germline CDR1 and CDR2 sequences are SNHLY and FYNNEI. CDR3 region: CASSRDRHTEAFF. CDR3 coding DNA: TGTGCCAGCAGTCGGGACCGACACACTGAAGCTTTCTTT.

The chain has TRBV19 and TRBJ1-5; tentative D call: TRBD1 (6 bases). The CDR3 is 13 residues long. Germline lookup yields CDR1 LNHDA and CDR2 SQIVND (reference sequence). The germline V and J ends were trimmed by 3 bases and 6 bases, with 9 bases remaining between them. CDR3 in DNA: TGTGCCAGTAGTATCAGGGGAGGTCAGCCCCAGCATTTT. Its translation is CASSIRGGQPQHF.

The genes are TRBV4-2 and TRBJ2-7; D is uncertain. The germline V gene has CDR1 LGHNA and CDR2 YNFKEQ. The CDR3 covers 16 residues. Trimming removed 0 bases at V and 3 bases at J, with 15 bases between. CDR3 DNA: TGTGCCAGCAGCCAAGAGCGATCCTCGGACGTCTACGAGCAGTACTTC. Translation gives CASSQERSSDVYEQYF.

The chain carries TRBV9 and TRBJ2-1; TRBD2 agrees at 7 bases. This CDR3 has 15 residues. With 2 bases clipped from V and 6 bases from J, the junction kept 8 bases outside the gene matches. Germline CDR1 and CDR2: SGDLS and YYNGEE. CDR3 loop: CASSVRGVSVNEQFF. In nucleotides, the CDR3 is TGTGCCAGCAGCGTCCGGGGGGTCTCGGTCAATGAGCAGTTCTTC.

This clone appeared a single time. The chain couples TRBV6-5 to TRBJ2-6; no definite D call. This CDR3 region has 14 residues. Germline V CDR1 and CDR2: MNHEY, SVGAGI. V lost 5 bases to trimming and J lost 1 base, with 6 bases between them. Here the CDR3 reads CASSQLSGANVLTF. The CDR3, as DNA: TGTGCCAGCAGTCAATTATCTGGGGCCAACGTCCTGACTTTC.

The J gene is TRBJ2-5, the V gene TRBV6-1, with D tentatively TRBD1 (6 bases). Germline V gives CDR1 MNHNS, CDR2 SASEGT. The V and J ends lost 3 bases and 0 bases respectively, with 14 bases between them. This CDR3 is built from 16 residues. The CDR3: CASSDWAGTYQETQYF. In DNA form, the CDR3 reads TGTGCCAGCAGTGATTGGGCAGGGACATACCAAGAGACCCAGTACTTC.

The genes are TRBV28 and TRBJ2-1, with 8 nucleotides matching TRBD1. The ends lost 2 bases at V and 9 bases at J; junction bases unmatched: 9. CDR3 length equals 15 residues. Germline CDR1 and CDR2: MDHEN and SYDVKM. Here the CDR3 DNA reads TGTGCCAGCAGTTTACCAGGACAGGGTCTCGGTGAGCAGTTCTTC. Its protein is CASSLPGQGLGEQFF.

This rearrangement joins TRBV5-1 to TRBJ2-5; D perhaps matches TRBD1 (6 bases). Germline V gives CDR1 SGHRS, CDR2 YFSETQ. This CDR3 comprises 14 residues. The V end lost 0 bases, the J end lost 5 bases, and 11 bases lay between the germline ends. CDR3 nucleotide sequence: TGCGCCAGCAGCTTGGAACAGGGCAGGGAGACCCAGTACTTC. Translation: CASSLEQGRETQYF.

This sequence joins TRBV4-1 and TRBJ1-2; perhaps TRBD1 as D (5 bases). The CDR3 is 15 amino acids. Germline V gene lookup returns CDR1 MGHRA and CDR2 YSYEKL. V lost 1 base and J 5 bases, leaving 14 bases between the germline ends. This CDR3 is CASSQVDDSKYGYTF. CDR3 bases: TGCGCCAGCAGCCAAGTGGACGACAGTAAATATGGCTACACCTTC.

The chain recombines TRBV4-3 with TRBJ1-5; no definite D call. In germline, CDR1 is LGHNA, CDR2 YSLEER. The CDR3 loop spans 14 amino acids. Trimming cost V 0 bases and J 9 bases, with 12 bases left between them. CDR3 in amino acids: CASSQEGGPSPQHF. In DNA form, the CDR3 reads TGCGCCAGCAGCCAAGAGGGTGGACCCTCGCCCCAGCATTTT.